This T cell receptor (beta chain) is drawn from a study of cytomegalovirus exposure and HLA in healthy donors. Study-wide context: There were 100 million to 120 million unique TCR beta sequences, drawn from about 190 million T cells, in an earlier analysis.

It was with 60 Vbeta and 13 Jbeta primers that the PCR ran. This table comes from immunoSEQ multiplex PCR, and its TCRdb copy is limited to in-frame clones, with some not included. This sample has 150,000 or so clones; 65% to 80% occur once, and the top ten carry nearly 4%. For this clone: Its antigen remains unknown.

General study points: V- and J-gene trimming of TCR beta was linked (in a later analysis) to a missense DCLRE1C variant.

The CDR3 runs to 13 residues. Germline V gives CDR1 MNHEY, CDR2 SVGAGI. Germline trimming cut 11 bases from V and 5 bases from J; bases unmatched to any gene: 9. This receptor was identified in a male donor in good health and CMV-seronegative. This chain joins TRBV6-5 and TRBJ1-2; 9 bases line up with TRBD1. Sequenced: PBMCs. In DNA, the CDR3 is TGTGCCGTTGGGACAGGGCCCCTTTATGGCTACACCTTC. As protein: CAVGTGPLYGYTF.